This is a list of T cell receptor beta chains from one sample in a study of blood T cells in healthy people across ages. TCRdb reprocessed the 5' RACE reads with MiXCR, giving one entry per CDR3 protein. The sample includes some 800,000 distinct CDR3 sequences, under 45% of them seen just once. The sequencing sample was made of blood. Receptor source: a man aged 55-75 years in good health. The CDR3 runs from the conserved cysteine through the conserved F or W. The D gene is left open where the match is weak. Clone size is stated in some rows and not others, as once, few, many or a class when expanded.

V	size	D	J	CDR3	DNA
TRBV19	-	TRBD1	TRBJ2-7	CASGSQGAGEQYF	TGTGCCAGTGGGAGCCAGGGGGCGGGTGAGCAGTACTTC
TRBV20-1	-	-	TRBJ1-1	CSAPPNHRGMNTEAFF	TGCAGTGCCCCACCCAACCACAGAGGAATGAACACTGAAGCTTTCTTT
TRBV27	-	-	TRBJ2-3	CASTPSGINRVTQYF	TGTGCCAGCACCCCATCCGGGATTAATAGAGTTACGCAGTATTTT
TRBV12-3/TRBV12-4	-	-	TRBJ1-1	CASSPGGVVTEAFF	TGTGCCAGCAGCCCAGGTGGGGTGGTCACTGAAGCTTTCTTT
TRBV27	-	-	TRBJ2-2	CASSLRAGSTGELFF	TGTGCCAGCAGTTTACGGGCAGGGAGTACCGGGGAGCTGTTTTTT
TRBV6-1	-	TRBD1	TRBJ2-4	CASSGRDRGPIQYF	TGTGCCAGCAGCGGCCGGGACAGGGGGCCCATTCAGTACTTC
TRBV5-1	few	TRBD1	TRBJ2-4	CASSPGPGQGSWYF	TGCGCCAGCAGCCCAGGTCCGGGACAGGGATCATGGTACTTC
TRBV11-2	few	TRBD2	TRBJ2-5	CASSLVGGTSGETQYF	TGTGCCAGCAGCTTAGTCGGGGGGACTAGCGGGGAGACCCAGTACTTC
TRBV7-9	-	TRBD1	TRBJ2-3	CASSFSGTGSDTQYF	TGTGCCAGCAGCTTCTCCGGGACAGGGTCGGATACGCAGTATTTT
TRBV2	-	-	TRBJ1-2	CASSEKGLLIGYTF	TGTGCCAGCAGTGAGAAGGGCCTCTTAATCGGCTACACCTTC
TRBV2	once	-	TRBJ2-5	CASIQRNSQETQYF	TGTGCCAGCATCCAACGGAATAGCCAAGAGACCCAGTACTTC
TRBV4-2	few	-	TRBJ2-3	CASGTYGQGGDTQYF	TGTGCCAGCGGCACCTACGGACAGGGAGGGGATACGCAGTATTTT
TRBV19	-	TRBD1	TRBJ1-5	CASNSGQVVYNQPQHF	TGTGCCAGTAACTCGGGACAGGTAGTTTACAATCAGCCCCAGCATTTT
TRBV29-1	few	TRBD2	TRBJ2-1	CSVEGAGGYNEQFF	TGCAGCGTTGAAGGGGCGGGGGGGTACAATGAGCAGTTCTTC
TRBV9	few	TRBD1	TRBJ1-2	CASSAGQGNGYTF	TGTGCCAGCAGCGCGGGACAGGGAAATGGCTACACCTTC
TRBV6-1	-	-	TRBJ2-7	CASSNTRGSGEIQYF	TGTGCCAGCAGTAATACCCGGGGGTCGGGGGAGATCCAGTACTTC
TRBV10-3	-	-	TRBJ2-7	CATWGTTPEQYF	TGTGCCACCTGGGGCACCACCCCCGAGCAGTACTTC
TRBV7-8	-	-	TRBJ2-1	CASSLSEGRYNEQFF	TGTGCCAGCAGCTTATCGGAGGGGAGATACAATGAGCAGTTCTTC